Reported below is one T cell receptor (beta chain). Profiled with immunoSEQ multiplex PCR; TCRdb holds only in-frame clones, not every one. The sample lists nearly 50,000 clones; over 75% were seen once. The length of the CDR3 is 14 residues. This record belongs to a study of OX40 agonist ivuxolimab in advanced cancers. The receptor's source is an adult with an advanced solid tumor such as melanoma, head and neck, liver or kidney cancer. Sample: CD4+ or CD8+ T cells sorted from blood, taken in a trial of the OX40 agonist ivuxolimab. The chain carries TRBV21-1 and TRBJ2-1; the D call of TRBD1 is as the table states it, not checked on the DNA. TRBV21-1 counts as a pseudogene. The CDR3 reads CASSGHEAPPEQFF. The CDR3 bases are TGTGCCAGCAGTGGACACGAAGCCCCCCCAGAGCAGTTCTTC.